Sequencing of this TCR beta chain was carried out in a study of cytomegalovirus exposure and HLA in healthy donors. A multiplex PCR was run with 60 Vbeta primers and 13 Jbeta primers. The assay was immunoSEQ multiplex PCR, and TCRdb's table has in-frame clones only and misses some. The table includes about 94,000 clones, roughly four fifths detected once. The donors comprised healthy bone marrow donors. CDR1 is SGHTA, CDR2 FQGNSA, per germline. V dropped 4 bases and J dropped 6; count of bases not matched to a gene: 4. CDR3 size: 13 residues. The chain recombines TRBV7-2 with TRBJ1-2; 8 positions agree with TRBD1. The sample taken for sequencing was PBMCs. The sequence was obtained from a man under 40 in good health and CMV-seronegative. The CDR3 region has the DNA TGTGCCAGCAGCTCCTCGACAGGGGATGGCTACACCTTC. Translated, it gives CASSSSTGDGYTF.